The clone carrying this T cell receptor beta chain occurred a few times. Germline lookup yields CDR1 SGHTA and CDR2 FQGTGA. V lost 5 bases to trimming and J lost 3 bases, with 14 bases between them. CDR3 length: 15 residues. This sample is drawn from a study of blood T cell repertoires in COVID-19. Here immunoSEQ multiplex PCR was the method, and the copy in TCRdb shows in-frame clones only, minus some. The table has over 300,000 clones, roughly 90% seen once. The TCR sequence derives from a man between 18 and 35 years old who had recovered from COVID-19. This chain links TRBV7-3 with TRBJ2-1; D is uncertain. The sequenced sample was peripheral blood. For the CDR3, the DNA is TGTGCCAGCAGCCCGCGGAGAGCCGACTACAATGAGCAGTTCTTC. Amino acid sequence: CASSPRRADYNEQFF. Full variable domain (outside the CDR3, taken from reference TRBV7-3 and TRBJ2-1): GAGVSQTPSNKVTEKGKYVELRCDPISGHTALYWYRQSLGQGPEFLIYFQGTGAADDSGLPNDRFFAVRPEGSVSTLKIQRTERGDSAVYLCASSPRRADYNEQFFGPGTRLTVL.